The T cell receptor beta chain described here comes from a study of T cells in localized non-small cell lung cancer. Study-wide results and caveats: Among the top 100 tumor clones, a median approximately 62 appeared in adjacent lung. Longer overall survival was linked to higher blood T cell density. T cell clonality was highest in uninvolved adjacent lung, above tumor.

With respect to this clone: Antigen specificity is unknown.

The assay was immunoSEQ multiplex PCR, and TCRdb's table has in-frame clones only and misses some. The table includes almost 30,000 clones, more than 75% detected once. Germline V gene sequence: CDR1 KGHSH, CDR2 LQKENI. Trimming took off 3 bases at V and 0 bases at J, with 6 bases between the two ends. The CDR3 covers 14 residues. Here the sequenced sample was peripheral blood, taken before any cancer treatment. The chain recombines TRBV18 with TRBJ1-3; D might be TRBD1 (6 bases). This TCR was recovered from a female donor at least 60 years old with stage III squamous cell lung carcinoma. The CDR3 bases are TGTGCCAGCTCACCGGACAGCTCTGGAAACACCATATATTTT. It yields the protein CASSPDSSGNTIYF.